One sample yielded the 5 T cell receptor beta chains listed below, sequenced in a study of beta chain features in type 1 diabetes. Their antigens remain unidentified. The sequenced template was cDNA made from the entire isolated RNA. Clones were read by immunoSEQ multiplex PCR, and TCRdb kept only the in-frame ones, dropping some. The sample has under 350,000 clones; approximately 25% are singletons. General study findings and limits: Moderate yet significant TCRB CDR3 shortening was seen in Type 1 diabetes patients in all four CD4+ subsets.

The sequenced sample consisted of naive CD4+ T cells from blood. The source is a woman under 40 with type 1 diabetes.

This clone has just a few counts. Other nucleotide sequences in the sample specify the same CDR3. The rearrangement joins TRBV29-1 to TRBJ1-2; D unclear. The CDR3 runs to 10 residues. Germline CDR1 and CDR2: SQVTM and ANQGSEA. Trimming stripped 4 bases from V and 6 bases from J, with 6 bases between. The CDR3 coding sequence is TGCAGCGTTGGTCAGGATGGCTACACCTTC. Translating gives CSVGQDGYTF. Full variable domain (outside the CDR3, taken from reference TRBV29-1 and TRBJ1-2): SAVISQKPSRDICQRGTSLTIQCQVDSQVTMMFWYRQQPGQSLTLIATANQGSEATYESGFVIDKFPISRPNLTFSTLTVSNMSPEDSSIYLCSVGQDGYTFGSGTRLTVV.

This clone was counted between two and nine times. The rearrangement joins TRBV28 to TRBJ2-7, with D maybe TRBD1 (5 bases). CDR1 and CDR2 from the germline V gene are MDHEN and SYDVKM. The CDR3 extends over 11 amino acids. Trimming left V 5 bases short and J 7 bases short, with 9 bases between. The CDR3 DNA is TGTGCCAGCAGTCTACGACAGGAGCAGTACTTC. This sequence encodes CASSLRQEQYF.

V usage is TRBV23-1 and J usage is TRBJ1-4; D is unclear. TRBV23-1 has ORF status, its function being uncertain. Trimming shortened V by 0 bases and J by 8 bases, and 13 bases separated the two germline ends. The CDR3 is 15 amino acids. DNA for the CDR3: TGCGCCAGCAGTCAATCCCTCGGGGTGCGAGAAAAACTGTTTTTT. Its translation is CASSQSLGVREKLFF.

This clone was seen a handful of times. The chain is built from TRBV2 and TRBJ2-7; 8 bases line up with TRBD2. The CDR3 is 15 amino acids. Germline values: CDR1 SNHLY, CDR2 FYNNEI. Trimming at V came to 2 bases and at J to 2 bases, leaving 5 bases not matched to a gene. The CDR3: CASSEILAVTYEQYF. Written as DNA, the CDR3 is TGTGCCAGCAGTGAAATACTAGCGGTAACCTACGAGCAGTACTTC.

The chain combines TRBV6-6 with TRBJ1-2, with 8 bases aligning to TRBD1. Looked up from germline, CDR1 is MNHNY and CDR2 is SVGAGI (reference sequence). V gave up 5 bases and J gave up 8 bases; unmatched junction bases: 7. CDR3 size: 13 residues. The CDR3 reads CASSDGQGGGYTF. In DNA, the CDR3 is TGTGCCAGCAGTGACGGACAGGGAGGGGGCTACACCTTC.